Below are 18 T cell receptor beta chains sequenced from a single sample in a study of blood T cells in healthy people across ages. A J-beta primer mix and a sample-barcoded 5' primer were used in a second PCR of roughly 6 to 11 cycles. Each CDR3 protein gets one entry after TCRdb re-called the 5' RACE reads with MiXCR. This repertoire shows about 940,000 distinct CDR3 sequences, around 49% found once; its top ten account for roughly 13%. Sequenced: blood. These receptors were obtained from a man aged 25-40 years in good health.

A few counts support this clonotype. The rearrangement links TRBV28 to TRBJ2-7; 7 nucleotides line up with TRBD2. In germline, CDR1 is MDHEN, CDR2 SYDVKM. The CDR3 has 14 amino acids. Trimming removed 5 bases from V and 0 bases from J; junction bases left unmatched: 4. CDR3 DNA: TGTGCCAGCAGTCCTCGGACTAGCTCCTACGAGCAGTACTTC. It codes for CASSPRTSSYEQYF.

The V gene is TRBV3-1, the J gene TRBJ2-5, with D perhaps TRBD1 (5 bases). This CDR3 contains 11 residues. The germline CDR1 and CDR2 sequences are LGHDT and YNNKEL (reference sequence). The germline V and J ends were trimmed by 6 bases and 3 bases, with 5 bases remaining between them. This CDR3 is CASRTEETQYF. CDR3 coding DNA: TGTGCCAGCAGGACAGAAGAGACCCAGTACTTC.

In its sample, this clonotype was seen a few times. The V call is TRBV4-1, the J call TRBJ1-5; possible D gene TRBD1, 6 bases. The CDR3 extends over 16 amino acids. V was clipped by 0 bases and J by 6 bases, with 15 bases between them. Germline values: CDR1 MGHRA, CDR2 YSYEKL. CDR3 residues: CASSQDPPGGSQPQHF. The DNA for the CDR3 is TGCGCCAGCAGCCAAGACCCGCCCGGGGGCAGTCAGCCCCAGCATTTT.

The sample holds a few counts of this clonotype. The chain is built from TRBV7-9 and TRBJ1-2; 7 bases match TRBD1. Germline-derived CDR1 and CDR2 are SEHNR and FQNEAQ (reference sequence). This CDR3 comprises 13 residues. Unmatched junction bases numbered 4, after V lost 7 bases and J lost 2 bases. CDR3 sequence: CASTAGGNYGYTF. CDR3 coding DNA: TGTGCCAGCACCGCAGGGGGAAACTATGGCTACACCTTC.

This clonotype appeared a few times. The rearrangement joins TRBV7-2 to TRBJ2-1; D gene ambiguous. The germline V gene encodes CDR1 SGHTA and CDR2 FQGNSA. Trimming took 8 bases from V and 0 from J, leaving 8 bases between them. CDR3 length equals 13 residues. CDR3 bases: TGTGCCAGCGTAGTTAGCTCCTACAATGAGCAGTTCTTC. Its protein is CASVVSSYNEQFF.

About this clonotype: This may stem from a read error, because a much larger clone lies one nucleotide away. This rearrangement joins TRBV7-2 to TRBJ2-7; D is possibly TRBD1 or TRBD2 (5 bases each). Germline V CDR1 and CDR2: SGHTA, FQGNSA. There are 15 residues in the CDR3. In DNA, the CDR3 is TGTGCCAGCAACCGTGAGGGACCAAACTCCTACGATCAGTACTTC. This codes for CASNREGPNSYDQYF.

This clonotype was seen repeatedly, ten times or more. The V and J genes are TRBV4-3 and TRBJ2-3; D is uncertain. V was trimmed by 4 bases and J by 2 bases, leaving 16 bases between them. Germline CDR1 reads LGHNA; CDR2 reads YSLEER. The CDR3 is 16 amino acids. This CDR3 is CASSPRKGGNTDTQYF. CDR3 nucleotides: TGCGCCAGCAGCCCCCGAAAGGGCGGAAACACAGATACGCAGTATTTT.

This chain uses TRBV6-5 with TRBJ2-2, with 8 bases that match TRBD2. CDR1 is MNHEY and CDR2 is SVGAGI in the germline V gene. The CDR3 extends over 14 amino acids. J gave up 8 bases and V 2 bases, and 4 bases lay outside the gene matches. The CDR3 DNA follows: TGTGCCAGCAGTTACCGGGGGGGAGGTGGGGAGCTGTTTTTT. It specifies CASSYRGGGGELFF.

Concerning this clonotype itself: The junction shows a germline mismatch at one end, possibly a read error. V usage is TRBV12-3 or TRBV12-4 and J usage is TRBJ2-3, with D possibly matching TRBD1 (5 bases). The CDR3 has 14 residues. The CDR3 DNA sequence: TGTGCCAGCAGTTTAACAGGTAGCACAGATATGCAGTATTTT. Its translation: CASSLTGSTDMQYF.

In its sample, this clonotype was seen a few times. Here the CDR3 DNA reads TGTGCCAGCAGCCCTAGTAGGGGAGAGACAGGGGTCTCCTACAATGAGCAGTTCTTC. It specifies CASSPSRGETGVSYNEQFF. This chain joins TRBV7-6 and TRBJ2-1; 8 bases are a match to TRBD1. CDR3 length: 19 residues. In germline, CDR1 is SGHVS, CDR2 FNYEAQ. The junction had 15 bases not matched to a gene; V was cut back by 5 bases and J by 0 bases.

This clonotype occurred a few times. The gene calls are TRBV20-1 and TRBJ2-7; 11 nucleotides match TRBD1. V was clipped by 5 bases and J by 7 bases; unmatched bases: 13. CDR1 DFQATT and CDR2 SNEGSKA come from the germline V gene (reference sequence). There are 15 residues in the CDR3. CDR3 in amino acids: CSARQQDRGRNEQYF. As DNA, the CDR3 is TGCAGTGCTCGACAACAGGACAGGGGGCGCAATGAGCAGTACTTC.

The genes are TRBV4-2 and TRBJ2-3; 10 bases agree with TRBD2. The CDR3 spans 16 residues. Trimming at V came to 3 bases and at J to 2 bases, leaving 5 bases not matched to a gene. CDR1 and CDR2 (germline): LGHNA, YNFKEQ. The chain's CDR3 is CASSQSAGGPTDTQYF. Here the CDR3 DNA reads TGTGCCAGCAGCCAGTCAGCGGGGGGGCCCACAGATACGCAGTATTTT.

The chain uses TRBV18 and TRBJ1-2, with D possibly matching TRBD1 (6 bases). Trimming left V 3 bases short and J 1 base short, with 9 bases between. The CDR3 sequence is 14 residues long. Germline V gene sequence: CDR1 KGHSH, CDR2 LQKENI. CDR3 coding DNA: TGTGCCAGCTCACCGCAGGACAGTAACTATGGCTACACCTTC. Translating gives CASSPQDSNYGYTF. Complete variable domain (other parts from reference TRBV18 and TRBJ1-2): NAGVMQNPRHLVRRRGQEARLRCSPMKGHSHVYWYRQLPEEGLKFMVYLQKENIIDESGMPKERFSAEFPKEGPSILRIQQVVRGDSAAYFCASSPQDSNYGYTFGSGTRLTVV.

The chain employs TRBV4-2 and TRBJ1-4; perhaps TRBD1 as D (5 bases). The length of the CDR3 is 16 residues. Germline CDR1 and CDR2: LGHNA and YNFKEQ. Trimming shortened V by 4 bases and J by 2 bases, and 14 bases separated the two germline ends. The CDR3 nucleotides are TGTGCCAGCAGCCTGGGGGGGAGCAGGACTAATGAAAAACTGTTTTTT. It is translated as CASSLGGSRTNEKLFF.

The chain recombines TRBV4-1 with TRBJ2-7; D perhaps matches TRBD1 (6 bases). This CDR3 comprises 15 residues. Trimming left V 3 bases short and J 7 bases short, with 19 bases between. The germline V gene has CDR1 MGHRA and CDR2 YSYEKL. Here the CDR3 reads CASSHAVDSYNEQYF. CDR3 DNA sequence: TGCGCCAGCAGCCACGCTGTGGACAGCTACAATGAGCAGTACTTC.

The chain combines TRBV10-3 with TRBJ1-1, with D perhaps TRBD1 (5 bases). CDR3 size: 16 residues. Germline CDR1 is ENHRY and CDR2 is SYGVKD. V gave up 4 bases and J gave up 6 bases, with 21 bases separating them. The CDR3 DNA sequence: TGTGCCATCAGTGGGGGGATTCAGCGGGGAAACGCTGAAGCTTTCTTT. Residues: CAISGGIQRGNAEAFF.

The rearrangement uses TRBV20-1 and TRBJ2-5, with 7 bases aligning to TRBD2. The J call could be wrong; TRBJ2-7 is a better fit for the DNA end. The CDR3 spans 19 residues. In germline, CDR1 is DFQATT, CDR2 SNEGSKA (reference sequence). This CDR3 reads CSARVGFFLAGMGIYEQYF. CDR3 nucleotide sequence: TGCAGTGCTAGAGTAGGGTTTTTTTTAGCGGGTATGGGAATCTACGAGCAGTACTTC.

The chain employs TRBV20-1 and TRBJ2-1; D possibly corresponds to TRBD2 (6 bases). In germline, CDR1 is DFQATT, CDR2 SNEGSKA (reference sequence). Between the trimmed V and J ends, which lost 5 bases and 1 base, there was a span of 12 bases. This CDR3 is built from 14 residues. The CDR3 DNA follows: TGCAGTGCTCGCCGCGCGGGGTCCTACAATGAGCAGTTCTTC. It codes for CSARRAGSYNEQFF.